This TCR beta chain came from a study of blood T cell repertoires in COVID-19. The overall study: Sites in the United States, Italy and Spain provided acute and convalescent COVID-19 samples.

This CDR3 has 13 amino acids. V was clipped by 4 bases and J by 10 bases, with 14 bases between them. Germline loops: CDR1 MNHEY, CDR2 SVGAGI. This clone was seen once. TCRdb's copy holds only in-frame clones and misses some; the assay was immunoSEQ multiplex PCR. The sample shows tens of thousands of clones, around 88% of them seen only once. The sample comprised peripheral blood. The receptor was isolated from a man aged 60 to 69 with acute or convalescent COVID-19. This chain links TRBV6-5 with TRBJ1-5; unclear D gene. CDR3: CASSSGGGEPQHF. CDR3 coding DNA: TGTGCCAGCAGTTCAGGCGGAGGTGAACCCCAGCATTTT.